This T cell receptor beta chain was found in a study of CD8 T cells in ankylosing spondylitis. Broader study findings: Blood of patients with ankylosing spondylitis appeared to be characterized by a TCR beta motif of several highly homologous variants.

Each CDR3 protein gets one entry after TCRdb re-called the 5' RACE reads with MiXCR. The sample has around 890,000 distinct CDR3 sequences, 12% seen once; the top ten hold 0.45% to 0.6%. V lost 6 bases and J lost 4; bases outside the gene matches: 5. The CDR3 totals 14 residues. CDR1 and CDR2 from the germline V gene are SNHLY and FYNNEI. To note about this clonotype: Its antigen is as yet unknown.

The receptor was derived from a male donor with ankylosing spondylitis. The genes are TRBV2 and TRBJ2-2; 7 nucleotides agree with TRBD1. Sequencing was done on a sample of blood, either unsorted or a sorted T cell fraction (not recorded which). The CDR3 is CASRETGVTGELFF. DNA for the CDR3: TGTGCCAGCAGAGAAACAGGGGTCACCGGGGAGCTGTTTTTT.